The clone carrying this TCR beta chain was observed a few times. This CDR3 has 13 residues. V lost 3 bases and J 9 bases, leaving 18 bases between the germline ends. The germline V gene encodes CDR1 DFQATT and CDR2 SNEGSKA (reference sequence). The data derive from a study of blood T cell repertoires in COVID-19. At the level of the study: Nucleic acid was either cDNA or gDNA, and it came from T cells, B-cell-depleted T cells, or PBMCs.

This table comes from immunoSEQ multiplex PCR, and its TCRdb copy is limited to in-frame clones, with some not included. The sample consists of about 270,000 clones, 81% of them appearing once. Sequencing was done on a sample of peripheral blood. This receptor was identified in an older woman with active or convalescent COVID-19. The chain employs TRBV20-1 and TRBJ2-7; D is perhaps TRBD1 (6 bases). The CDR3 sequence: CSASENGQTRQYF. The CDR3 bases are TGCAGTGCTAGTGAGAACGGACAGACTCGGCAGTACTTC.